These 17 T cell receptor beta chains came from one sample sequenced in a study of T cell responses to AZD1222 COVID-19 vaccine. The protocol was immunoSEQ multiplex PCR, while the TCRdb copy is restricted to in-frame clones and leaves out a portion. Of 150,000 to 200,000 clones listed, approximately 90% are singletons. The material sequenced was peripheral blood, taken 28 days after the second AZD1222 dose. These receptors all stem from an adult who received the AZD1222 COVID-19 vaccine.

This clone was seen a handful of times. The V and J genes are TRBV2 and TRBJ2-5, with D possibly matching TRBD1 (5 bases). Germline V gene data show CDR1 as SNHLY and CDR2 as FYNNEI. V was clipped by 6 bases and J by 12 bases, with 14 bases between them. The CDR3 is made up of 11 amino acids. The CDR3: CASSPGANKYF. The CDR3 DNA sequence: TGTGCCAGCAGCCCTGGGGCGAATAAGTACTTC.

J is TRBJ2-2 and V is TRBV2; D gene uncertain. V was clipped by 7 bases and J by 3 bases, with 12 bases between them. The CDR3 loop spans 14 amino acids. Germline V gene sequence: CDR1 SNHLY, CDR2 FYNNEI. CDR3 in DNA: TGTGCCAGCAAGAAAGCAGGATACACCGGGGAGCTGTTTTTT. This gives the protein CASKKAGYTGELFF.

The V call is TRBV13, the J call TRBJ1-6; no reliable D call. Trimming took off 3 bases at V and 7 bases at J, with 19 bases between the two ends. CDR3 length equals 17 residues. The germline V gene has CDR1 PRHDT and CDR2 FYEKMQ (reference sequence). The CDR3 loop is CASSFISLRGLNSPLHF. The DNA for the CDR3 is TGTGCCAGCAGCTTTATTTCTTTACGGGGTCTCAATTCACCCCTCCACTTT.

The chain has TRBV7-2 and TRBJ1-4; D unclear. CDR3 length equals 15 residues. CDR1 SGHTA and CDR2 FQGNSA come from the germline V gene. Trimming cost V 1 base and J 2 bases, with 8 bases left between them. The DNA for the CDR3 is TGTGCCAGCAGCTTAGTTGCGGGGACTAATGAAAAACTGTTTTTT. Amino acid sequence: CASSLVAGTNEKLFF.

V usage is TRBV4-1 and J usage is TRBJ1-5; no reliable D call. This CDR3 contains 14 residues. V lost 5 bases to trimming and J lost 1 base, with 9 bases between them. Germline V gene sequence: CDR1 MGHRA, CDR2 YSYEKL. The DNA for the CDR3 is TGCGCCAGCAGCTGGAGAGAGAGCAATCAGCCCCAGCATTTT. It is translated as CASSWRESNQPQHF.

The gene calls are TRBV28 and TRBJ1-3; D is possibly TRBD1 (5 bases). The length of the CDR3 is 15 residues. The germline CDR1 and CDR2 sequences are MDHEN and SYDVKM. Trimming took off 3 bases at V and 0 bases at J, with 9 bases between the two ends. The CDR3 DNA follows: TGTGCCAGCAGTTTCTGGGGGTCCTCTGGAAACACCATATATTTT. It encodes CASSFWGSSGNTIYF. Based on the CDR3 plus reference TRBV28 and TRBJ1-3, the full variable domain is DVKVTQSSRYLVKRTGEKVFLECVQDMDHENMFWYRQDPGLGLRLIYFSYDVKMKEKGDIPEGYSVSREKKERFSLILESASTNQTSMYLCASSFWGSSGNTIYFGEGSWLTVV.

The chain joins TRBV7-9 to TRBJ1-2; TRBD1 is a possible D gene (5 bases). Germline CDR1 and CDR2: SEHNR and FQNEAQ (reference sequence). The CDR3 consists of 14 residues. Trimming took 4 bases from V and 0 from J, leaving 9 bases between them. The CDR3, as DNA: TGTGCCAGCAGCTCGACAGTAGCTAACTATGGCTACACCTTC. This codes for CASSSTVANYGYTF.

The gene calls are TRBV5-6 and TRBJ1-5; 7 bases match TRBD1. Germline V lookup: CDR1 SGHDT, CDR2 YYEEEE. Trimming at V came to 4 bases and at J to 7 bases, leaving 8 bases not matched to a gene. This CDR3 contains 14 residues. CDR3 loop: CASSRQGGRQPQHF. Written as DNA, the CDR3 is TGTGCCAGCAGCAGACAGGGCGGTCGGCAGCCCCAGCATTTT.

The J gene is TRBJ2-7, the V gene TRBV5-1; TRBD2 might be the D (6 bases). Germline lookup yields CDR1 SGHRS and CDR2 YFSETQ. The length of the CDR3 is 14 residues. Deletions cut 2 bases from V and 4 bases from J, with 13 bases between. The CDR3 is CASSFGGETYEQYF. The DNA of the CDR3 is TGCGCCAGCAGCTTCGGAGGGGAGACTTACGAGCAGTACTTC.

V gene TRBV9 combines with J gene TRBJ1-1; D uncertain. V was cut by 0 bases and J by 2 bases, with 11 bases left in between. This CDR3 is 15 amino acids long. Looked up from germline, CDR1 is SGDLS and CDR2 is YYNGEE. CDR3 coding DNA: TGTGCCAGCAGCGTAGGGCCCACAGAAAACACTGAAGCTTTCTTT. It encodes CASSVGPTENTEAFF.

This sequence joins TRBV4-3 and TRBJ1-2, with TRBD1 matching over 8 bases. After removal of 1 base from V and 8 bases from J, the junction contained 9 bases not matched to a gene. CDR1 is LGHNA, CDR2 YSLEER, per germline. The CDR3 has 15 amino acids. The CDR3 DNA reads as TGCGCCAGCAGCCAAGGATGGCAGGGGGCGCGGGGCTACACCTTC. It translates to CASSQGWQGARGYTF.

The J gene is TRBJ2-2, the V gene TRBV20-1, with D possibly matching TRBD2 (5 bases). The germline V gene has CDR1 DFQATT and CDR2 SNEGSKA (reference sequence). V was pared by 6 bases and J by 0 bases, with 17 bases between. CDR3 length equals 16 residues. The DNA of the CDR3 is TGCAGTGCCAGTCTGGACCTCGGGGCGAACACCGGGGAGCTGTTTTTT. Residues: CSASLDLGANTGELFF.

In its sample, this clone was seen once. This chain joins TRBV9 and TRBJ2-3, with 11 bases fitting TRBD2. CDR1 SGDLS and CDR2 YYNGEE come from the germline V gene. The CDR3 consists of 18 residues. V gave up 0 bases and J gave up 5 bases; unmatched junction bases: 11. Here the CDR3 DNA reads TGTGCCAGCAGCGTAGTTCCTAGCGGGGGGCGCCTTGTAGATACGCAGTATTTT. The encoded protein is CASSVVPSGGRLVDTQYF.

The V gene is TRBV5-5, the J gene TRBJ1-1; no definite D call. V lost 0 bases and J 3 bases, leaving 9 bases between the germline ends. The CDR3 consists of 14 residues. Germline V lookup: CDR1 SGHKS, CDR2 YYEKEE (reference sequence). CDR3 sequence reads: CASSLASDYTEAFF. DNA for the CDR3: TGTGCCAGCAGCTTGGCGTCAGACTACACTGAAGCTTTCTTT. Variable domain in full (rest from reference TRBV5-5 and TRBJ1-1): DAGVTQSPTHLIKTRGQQVTLRCSPISGHKSVSWYQQVLGQGPQFIFQYYEKEERGRGNFPDRFSARQFPNYSSELNVNALLLGDSALYLCASSLASDYTEAFFGQGTRLTVV.

V usage is TRBV6-5 and J usage is TRBJ2-7, with D possibly being TRBD1 or TRBD2 (5 bases each). Germline CDR1 reads MNHEY; CDR2 reads SVGAGI. The ends were cut back, 5 bases at V and 0 bases at J, with 14 bases in the middle. The CDR3 has 15 residues. In DNA, the CDR3 is TGTGCCAGCAGTCTGGGACCTGGACCCTCCTACGAGCAGTACTTC. It specifies CASSLGPGPSYEQYF.

The genes are TRBV4-3 and TRBJ2-1; 8 bases are shared with TRBD1. The CDR3 runs to 16 residues. Trimming cost V 1 base and J 6 bases; bases outside gene matches: 8. Germline CDR1 LGHNA, CDR2 YSLEER. CDR3 bases: TGCGCCAGCAGCCAAGGGGCGAGACAGGGGTTCAATGAGCAGTTCTTC. Its translation: CASSQGARQGFNEQFF.

The table lists this clone with a count of one. The V call is TRBV10-2, the J call TRBJ1-2, with 8 positions matching TRBD1. CDR1 is WSHSY, CDR2 SAAADI, per germline. The CDR3 sequence is 14 residues long. V was pared by 7 bases and J by 3 bases, with 7 bases of the junction left unmatched. In nucleotides, the CDR3 is TGCGCCAGCAAAGACTTGGGACAGGACTATGGCTACACCTTC. Protein sequence: CASKDLGQDYGYTF.